Shown below are 9 T cell receptor beta chains from a single sample sequenced in a study of blood T cell repertoires in COVID-19. This table comes from immunoSEQ multiplex PCR, and its TCRdb copy is limited to in-frame clones, with some not included. Here the sample spans some 150,000 clones, about 83% being singletons. Material for sequencing was peripheral blood. The receptors come from a human donor in a cohort sampled during active COVID-19.

This rearrangement joins TRBV4-1 to TRBJ2-3; 13 nucleotides align to TRBD2. Losses at the gene ends were 2 bases for V and 7 bases for J; bases not matched to a gene: 15. The CDR3 totals 19 residues. Germline V gene data show CDR1 as MGHRA and CDR2 as YSYEKL. CDR3 residues: CASSQIGLAGEGGLYTQYF. The CDR3 DNA reads TGCGCCAGCAGCCAAATCGGACTAGCGGGGGAGGGGGGGCTCTATACGCAGTATTTT.

The rearrangement links TRBV6-2 or TRBV6-3 to TRBJ1-2; 8 bases line up with TRBD1. V dropped 2 bases and J dropped 8; count of bases not matched to a gene: 4. CDR1 and CDR2 (germline): MNHEY, SVGEGT. The CDR3 is 13 residues long. CDR3 sequence (DNA): TGTGCCAGCAGTTACGGACAGGGATGGGGCTACACCTTC. Protein sequence: CASSYGQGWGYTF.

This chain uses TRBV11-2 with TRBJ1-2; a weak D match, TRBD1 (5 bases). This CDR3 is 16 amino acids long. V was cut by 5 bases and J by 1 base, with 17 bases left in between. Germline lookup yields CDR1 SGHAT and CDR2 FQNNGV. This CDR3 is CASSPLGTGDNYGYTF. The DNA of the CDR3 is TGTGCCAGCAGCCCATTAGGGACGGGAGATAACTATGGCTACACCTTC.

The V gene is TRBV9, the J gene TRBJ2-4, with 8 bases lining up with TRBD2. Trimming took 3 bases from V and 5 from J; bases not matched to a gene: 13. Per the germline V gene, CDR1 is SGDLS and CDR2 is YYNGEE. CDR3 length equals 17 residues. The DNA of the CDR3 is TGTGCCAGCAGCGATAGTGAAAGCGGGAGTAGTCAAAACATTCAGTACTTC. It is translated as CASSDSESGSSQNIQYF.

This chain joins TRBV29-1 and TRBJ2-3, with D possibly TRBD1 on 6 matching bases. This CDR3 comprises 15 residues. Germline V gene lookup returns CDR1 SQVTM and CDR2 ANQGSEA. V was trimmed by 4 bases and J by 0 bases, leaving 14 bases between them. The CDR3 sequence is CSVARGVSSTDTQYF. In DNA, the CDR3 is TGCAGCGTTGCCAGGGGAGTAAGTAGCACAGATACGCAGTATTTT.

This chain connects TRBV5-1 to TRBJ2-1; TRBD2 matches 14 bases. V shed 4 bases, J shed 0 bases, and the junction held 6 bases outside the gene matches. This CDR3 is 18 amino acids long. Germline V lookup: CDR1 SGHRS, CDR2 YFSETQ. The DNA of the CDR3 is TGCGCCAGCAGCAATGAGGGGACTAGCGGGAGCTCCTACAATGAGCAGTTCTTC. Its translation: CASSNEGTSGSSYNEQFF.

The chain joins TRBV29-1 to TRBJ2-1; possibly TRBD1 for D (6 bases). The length of the CDR3 is 17 residues. Germline values: CDR1 SQVTM, CDR2 ANQGSEA. Between the trimmed V and J ends, which lost 1 base and 7 bases, there was a span of 23 bases. CDR3 loop: CSVEGSGVTLRYNEQFF. CDR3 DNA: TGCAGCGTTGAAGGGTCAGGGGTGACCCTACGGTATAATGAGCAGTTCTTC.

The chain uses TRBV19 and TRBJ1-2; 8 bases match TRBD1. CDR3 length: 15 residues. V shed 3 bases and J 7 bases; nucleotides not matched to a gene: 10. Germline assignment: CDR1 LNHDA and CDR2 SQIVND (reference sequence). The CDR3 sequence is CASSILSGTGGGYTF. CDR3 coding DNA: TGTGCCAGTAGTATCTTGTCCGGGACAGGCGGTGGCTACACCTTC.

The chain uses TRBV6-2 or TRBV6-3 and TRBJ2-7, with TRBD1 matching 7 bases. This CDR3 comprises 14 residues. The germline CDR1 and CDR2 sequences are MNHEY and SVGEGT. Unmatched junction bases numbered 8, after V lost 6 bases and J lost 3 bases. As DNA, the CDR3 is TGTGCCAGCAGCCCACAGGGGATGCGCTACGAGCAGTACTTC. Amino acids: CASSPQGMRYEQYF.